Listed here are 27 T cell receptor beta chains from one sample, sequenced in a study of vaccination and CD4 T cells after COVID-19. Treatment in this sample: approximately 10-day PBMC culture with coronavirus spike peptide pools or control peptides (ViraFEST assay). These TCRs are of unknown antigen specificity. An Oncomine TCR Beta short-read assay was used to sequence the DNA from cultured CD4+ T cells. One entry per CDR3 protein results from TCRdb running MiXCR on the PCR reads. In the table there are about 19,000 distinct CDR3 sequences, approximately 40% of which are singletons. Sequenced material: CD4+ T cells from blood, cultured in vitro, taken after SARS-CoV-2 vaccination. The origin of the receptors is a human donor who had recovered from COVID-19.

This clonotype has more than one count but fewer than ten. The chain couples TRBV6-5 to TRBJ1-2; D is ambiguous. Germline values: CDR1 MNHEY, CDR2 SVGAGI. This CDR3 comprises 13 residues. V lost 4 bases and J 8 bases, leaving 14 bases between the germline ends. CDR3 sequence: CASSSNRILGYTF. The CDR3 DNA follows: TGTGCCAGCAGTTCCAATCGGATTTTGGGCTACACCTTC.

The CDR3 loop reads CSARAPGTGRNTEAFF. DNA for the CDR3: TGCAGTGCTAGGGCTCCCGGGACAGGGCGGAACACTGAAGCTTTCTTT. The rearrangement links TRBV20-1 to TRBJ1-1; TRBD1 agrees at 9 bases. Losses at the gene ends were 3 bases for V and 1 base for J; bases not matched to a gene: 9. The germline CDR1 and CDR2 sequences are DFQATT and SNEGSKA (reference sequence). This CDR3 spans 16 amino acids.

A few counts support this clonotype. The chain joins TRBV7-2 to TRBJ1-1, with 8 nucleotides matching TRBD1. Germline loops: CDR1 SGHTA, CDR2 FQGNSA. V lost 4 bases and J lost 3; bases outside the gene matches: 7. CDR3 length: 15 amino acids. CDR3 region: CASSSQGARYTEAFF. Written as DNA, the CDR3 is TGTGCCAGCAGCTCTCAGGGGGCACGGTACACTGAAGCTTTCTTT.

V is TRBV7-9 and J is TRBJ1-1, with D perhaps TRBD1 (6 bases). V dropped 5 bases and J dropped 4 bases, with 11 bases sitting between them. This CDR3 is 13 amino acids long. CDR1 and CDR2 (germline): SEHNR, FQNEAQ (reference sequence). For the CDR3, the DNA is TGTGCCAGCAGCGTAGAAGGGGGCACTGAAGCTTTCTTT. It translates to CASSVEGGTEAFF.

This chain uses TRBV7-8 with TRBJ1-2; 9 nucleotides agree with TRBD1. CDR3 length: 12 amino acids. V dropped 5 bases and J dropped 10; count of bases not matched to a gene: 5. Germline lookup yields CDR1 SGHVS and CDR2 FQNEAQ. The CDR3 DNA is TGTGCCAGCAGCCACCGGGACAGGGACTACACCTTC. Encoded protein: CASSHRDRDYTF.

This clonotype has only one observation. J is TRBJ1-1 and V is TRBV2, with TRBD1 identical over 7 bases. This CDR3 has 14 residues. V was clipped by 10 bases and J by 0 bases; unmatched bases: 8. Germline CDR1 is SNHLY and CDR2 is FYNNEI. The DNA of the CDR3 is TGTGCCATCCAACAGGGGCCCGTGAACACTGAAGCTTTCTTT. Its translation is CAIQQGPVNTEAFF.

This chain uses TRBV7-6 with TRBJ2-1; 9 nucleotides agree with TRBD2. Germline V lookup: CDR1 SGHVS, CDR2 FNYEAQ. This CDR3 is 14 amino acids long. The V gene end was trimmed by 4 bases and the J gene end by 6 bases; junction bases not matched to a gene: 4. The CDR3 nucleotides read TGTGCCAGCAGCTCTGGCGGGGGGGGCAATGAGCAGTTCTTC. Protein sequence: CASSSGGGGNEQFF. Full variable domain (remainder filled in from reference TRBV7-6 and TRBJ2-1): GAGVSQSPRYKVTKRGQDVALRCDPISGHVSLYWYRQALGQGPEFLTYFNYEAQQDKSGLPNDRFSAERPEGSISTLTIQRTEQRDSAMYRCASSSGGGGNEQFFGPGTRLTVL.

The chain couples TRBV20-1 to TRBJ2-7; 7 positions match TRBD1. Per the germline V gene, CDR1 is DFQATT and CDR2 is SNEGSKA (reference sequence). The junction had 4 bases not matched to a gene; V was cut back by 6 bases and J by 2 bases. The CDR3 runs 12 residues. The CDR3 loop is CSARDRPYEQYF. CDR3 DNA sequence: TGCAGTGCCCGGGACAGACCCTACGAGCAGTACTTC.

The J gene is TRBJ1-1, the V gene TRBV6-5; D gene ambiguous. The germline V gene has CDR1 MNHEY and CDR2 SVGAGI. Between the trimmed V and J ends, which lost 0 bases and 3 bases, there was a span of 8 bases. The CDR3 is 14 residues long. CDR3 DNA: TGTGCCAGCAGTTACTCGAGCGGGGACACTGAAGCTTTCTTT. Amino acids: CASSYSSGDTEAFF.

This chain uses TRBV20-1 with TRBJ2-1; possibly TRBD1 or TRBD2 for D (5 bases each). Germline loops: CDR1 DFQATT, CDR2 SNEGSKA (reference sequence). The V end was cut by 2 bases, the J end by 0 bases, with 8 bases between. The CDR3 totals 14 residues. The CDR3, as DNA: TGCAGTGCTAGACGAGGGGTCTCCTACAATGAGCAGTTCTTC. Translating it yields CSARRGVSYNEQFF.

This chain links TRBV20-1 with TRBJ1-5; TRBD1 matches 8 bases. Germline V gene lookup returns CDR1 DFQATT and CDR2 SNEGSKA (reference sequence). V dropped 5 bases and J dropped 3; count of bases not matched to a gene: 6. This CDR3 is built from 14 residues. Here the CDR3 reads CSASDRGYNQPQHF. CDR3 nucleotides: TGCAGTGCTTCCGACAGGGGCTACAATCAGCCCCAGCATTTT.

The sample holds one count of this clonotype. The chain is built from TRBV28 and TRBJ2-3; D might be TRBD1 (6 bases). The CDR3 length is 13 residues. V lost 8 bases, J lost 0 bases, and 9 bases lay in between. Germline lookup yields CDR1 MDHEN and CDR2 SYDVKM. CDR3 sequence (DNA): TGTGCCAGCCTACAGGGAAGCACAGATACGCAGTATTTT. It translates to CASLQGSTDTQYF.

Only a few counts were recorded for this clonotype. The chain uses TRBV7-2 and TRBJ2-2, with TRBD1 identical over 8 bases. CDR3 length equals 14 residues. Germline trimming cut 4 bases from V and 8 bases from J; bases unmatched to any gene: 6. Germline CDR1 SGHTA, CDR2 FQGNSA. The CDR3 here is CASSSARGQGELFF. CDR3 bases: TGTGCCAGCAGCTCCGCCAGGGGGCAGGGGGAGCTGTTTTTT. Full variable domain (rest looked up from reference TRBV7-2 and TRBJ2-2): GAGVSQSPSNKVTEKGKDVELRCDPISGHTALYWYRQSLGQGLEFLIYFQGNSAPDKSGLPSDRFSAERTGGSVSTLTIQRTQQEDSAVYLCASSSARGQGELFFGEGSRLTVL.

The J gene is TRBJ1-1, the V gene TRBV11-3, with no clear D. The ends were cut back, 1 base at V and 0 bases at J, with 6 bases in the middle. CDR3 length: 14 residues. Germline V lookup: CDR1 SGHNT, CDR2 YENEEA. The CDR3 DNA reads TGTGCCAGCAGCTTAGTCCAGATGAACACTGAAGCTTTCTTT. The encoded protein is CASSLVQMNTEAFF.

CDR3 in DNA: TGCGCCAGCAGCCAAGAGGGGGGCTTGCTGGTATCCGGCTACACCTTC. It encodes CASSQEGGLLVSGYTF. The V call is TRBV4-1, the J call TRBJ1-2, with a tentative D call TRBD1 (6 bases). This CDR3 is built from 16 residues. Germline V CDR1 and CDR2: MGHRA, YSYEKL. Trimming removed 0 bases at V and 8 bases at J, with 19 bases between.

This chain uses TRBV6-1 with TRBJ1-3; D uncertain. The V and J ends lost 0 bases and 3 bases respectively, with 15 bases between them. The CDR3 sequence is 17 residues long. Germline lookup yields CDR1 MNHNS and CDR2 SASEGT. DNA for the CDR3: TGTGCCAGCAGTGAAGCCATGGGCTTAGGGATTGGAAACACCATATATTTT. Translation: CASSEAMGLGIGNTIYF.

The chain carries TRBV5-1 and TRBJ2-6; D perhaps matches TRBD2 (5 bases). Trimming cost V 4 bases and J 0 bases, with 14 bases left between them. CDR3 size: 17 residues. Germline CDR1 and CDR2: SGHRS and YFSETQ. For the CDR3, the DNA is TGCGCCAGCAGCGGATTGACGGGGAGCTCTGGGGCCAACGTCCTGACTTTC. It is translated as CASSGLTGSSGANVLTF.

This clonotype has more than one count but fewer than ten. The chain recombines TRBV6-5 with TRBJ1-1, with no clear D. The CDR3 runs to 15 residues. V lost 0 bases, J lost 2 bases, and 10 bases lay in between. Per germline, CDR1 MNHEY and CDR2 SVGAGI. The CDR3 DNA sequence: TGTGCCAGCAGTTACTCGATTGTCCTTAACACTGAAGCTTTCTTT. Its protein product is CASSYSIVLNTEAFF.

The sample holds one count of this clonotype. The chain recombines TRBV7-9 with TRBJ2-2, with D possibly matching TRBD1 (5 bases). With 1 base removed from V and 5 bases from J, the gap between germline ends came to 11 bases. Germline CDR1 is SEHNR and CDR2 is FQNEAQ (reference sequence). The CDR3 length is 15 residues. CDR3 DNA sequence: TGTGCCAGCAGCTTAGGGGGCAGGATAACCGGGGAGCTGTTTTTT. Its protein product is CASSLGGRITGELFF.

The V and J genes are TRBV20-1 and TRBJ1-5; 9 nucleotides line up with TRBD1. With 4 bases clipped from V and 3 bases from J, the junction kept 7 bases outside the gene matches. Per the germline V gene, CDR1 is DFQATT and CDR2 is SNEGSKA (reference sequence). The CDR3 covers 15 residues. In DNA form, the CDR3 reads TGCAGTGCTACGCCTTGGACAGGGGTCAATCAGCCCCAGCATTTT. This sequence encodes CSATPWTGVNQPQHF.

The chain carries TRBV10-3 and TRBJ1-2; D remains ambiguous. Looked up from germline, CDR1 is ENHRY and CDR2 is SYGVKD. This CDR3 has 14 residues. V was cut by 3 bases and J by 6 bases, with 14 bases left in between. Written as DNA, the CDR3 is TGTGCCATCAGTGACCTTGGGCAAAGCGATGGCTACACCTTC. This translates into CAISDLGQSDGYTF.

The chain has TRBV6-2 or TRBV6-3 and TRBJ2-2; D is unclear. Germline values: CDR1 MNHEY, CDR2 SVGEGT. The CDR3 loop spans 12 amino acids. V shed 5 bases and J shed 1 base, with 2 bases lying between them. The CDR3 coding sequence is TGTGCCAGCAGTCTGAACACCGGGGAGCTGTTTTTT. This sequence encodes CASSLNTGELFF.

V gene TRBV20-1 combines with J gene TRBJ2-1; 10 positions agree with TRBD2. V trimming: 3 bases; J trimming: 12 bases; junction bases outside the gene matches: 8. Germline V gene sequence: CDR1 DFQATT, CDR2 SNEGSKA (reference sequence). The CDR3 runs 13 residues. CDR3 amino acids: CSARASGRFAQFF. The CDR3 DNA reads TGCAGTGCTAGGGCTAGCGGGAGATTCGCGCAGTTCTTC.

This clonotype was detected a few times. The rearrangement uses TRBV29-1 and TRBJ1-5, with D possibly being TRBD1 (5 bases). This CDR3 spans 13 amino acids. The germline CDR1 and CDR2 sequences are SQVTM and ANQGSEA. The V end was cut by 6 bases, the J end by 4 bases, with 13 bases between. CDR3 protein: CSVRGDLNQPQHF. As DNA, the CDR3 is TGCAGCGTGAGAGGGGACCTTAATCAGCCCCAGCATTTT.

The gene calls are TRBV20-1 and TRBJ1-2; perhaps TRBD1 as D (5 bases). V dropped 8 bases and J dropped 0 bases, with 13 bases sitting between them. The CDR3 is 13 amino acids. The germline V gene encodes CDR1 DFQATT and CDR2 SNEGSKA (reference sequence). The CDR3 sequence is CSTRGTPNYGYTF. The CDR3 DNA is TGCAGTACCCGGGGCACGCCTAACTATGGCTACACCTTC.

The CDR3 DNA follows: TGTGCCAGCATGAAAGGGACAGGGGGCGATAAGACCCAGTACTTC. Its translation: CASMKGTGGDKTQYF. The rearrangement joins TRBV5-4 to TRBJ2-5; 12 nucleotides align to TRBD1. Unmatched junction bases numbered 9, after V lost 6 bases and J lost 6 bases. CDR1 is SGHNT, CDR2 YYREEE, per germline (reference sequence). The CDR3 contains 15 residues.

In its sample, this clonotype was seen a few times. This chain uses TRBV24-1 with TRBJ2-7; D not certain. Germline lookup yields CDR1 KGHDR and CDR2 SFDVKD. The ends were cut back, 11 bases at V and 6 bases at J, with 10 bases in the middle. The CDR3 runs to 10 residues. The CDR3 DNA reads TGTGCCATCCCCCAACCCGAGCAGTACTTC. Translation gives CAIPQPEQYF.